This entry is about one T cell receptor beta chain. Its antigen remains undetermined. No much larger clonotype is one base removed from it; base qualities were not supplied. V gives up 2 bases and J gives up 1 base, and the segment between their germline ends measures 5 bases. CDR1 and CDR2 were assigned from the germline V gene (reference sequence) as DFQATT and SNEGSKA. The CDR3 covers 12 residues, taking in both the cysteine and the phenylalanine. This entry keeps only the CDR3 DNA: 36 bases, framed from base 1. This specimen belongs to a study of CD8 T cells in Susac syndrome (dated by TCRdb to between 2017 and 2020). For the wider study: Whether CD8+ T cell activation and differentiation in Susac syndrome was antigen driven was tested using repertoire sequencing.

Peripheral blood CD8+ and CD4+ T cells from healthy donors, Susac syndrome patients and multiple sclerosis patients were profiled by high-throughput TCR beta sequencing. Treatment-naive patients with stable or active relapsing-remitting disease fulfilling revised McDonald criteria were used as multiple sclerosis controls. Bulk CD8+ and CD4+ T cells were purified magnetically by negative isolation, whereas CD8+ TEMRA cells were enriched by FACS. Blood was collected in EDTA tubes and processed within 24 hours, with PBMCs isolated through density gradient centrifugation. PBMCs intended for TCR sequencing were cryopreserved in liquid nitrogen and thawed later in a water bath at 37 degrees C. A purity of at least 90% was achieved for sorted or isolated CD4+, CD8+ and CD8+ TEMRA cells. Summary of the overall study and its limitations: The number of individuals in the TCR sequencing and HLA analysis was recognized as being relatively small.

RNA was extracted using the RNeasy kit, and roughly 0.5 to 1 microgram was reverse transcribed with random hexamers. TCR beta CDR3 regions were amplified with the immunoSEQ multiplex PCR assay covering 54 Vbeta and 13 Jbeta segments. PCR amplification bias was corrected by using a synthetic template baseline for primer optimization and computational correction. Turning to the authors' computational methods: Reads were assigned to V, D and J genes according to IMGT and analyzed in immunoSEQ Analyzer, with only productive sequences retained. Clonality was calculated as one minus the Shannon entropy normalized by log2 of the number of productive unique sequences. For each patient and control, public and private clones were evaluated among the 100 most prevalent clones. Clones were defined as Susac-specific if absent from the healthy and MS cohorts, from some 1,000 published viral clones and from other ImmuneACCESS disease sequences. The raw public data were reprocessed by TCRdb itself: fastp quality trimming at Q25, MiXCR clonotype calling, in-frame beta chains only. When rows share a CDR3 protein, they turn into one entry using the most common DNA and genes. What appears here as the V and J calls and clone size reflects TCRdb's work, not the paper's. Counted in this sample were some 190,000 distinct CDR3 sequences; 90% to 96% of them appeared once. 0.093% of the sample is in the top ten clones.

Specimen: CD4+ T cells from PBMCs. The chain was built from TRBV20-1 and TRBJ2-5, with the D gene too uncertain to name. The receptor comes from a human donor with multiple sclerosis. Here the CDR3 is given as CSARWGQETQYF. The DNA sequence reads TGCAGTGCTAGATGGGGCCAAGAGACCCAGTACTTC.